Below, 27 T cell receptor beta chains from the same sample are listed, as sequenced in a study of T cells after yellow fever vaccination. Each CDR3 protein is one row after TCRdb ran MiXCR on the 5' RACE reads. The sample lists approximately 580,000 distinct CDR3 sequences, around a sixth occurring once. The specimen comprised PBMCs, sampled 5 to 6 days after the first yellow fever vaccination. Every receptor here comes from a man aged 18 to 29 who received the YFV17D yellow fever vaccine.

This clonotype has ten or more counts. V usage is TRBV7-3 and J usage is TRBJ2-3; 14 nucleotides line up with TRBD2. This CDR3 has 17 residues. V lost 4 bases to trimming and J lost 2 bases; unmatched junction nucleotides: 5. Germline CDR1 and CDR2: SGHTA and FQGTGA. The CDR3 DNA reads TGTGCCAGCAGCTGGACTAGCGGGGGGACCTACACAGATACGCAGTATTTT. Its translation is CASSWTSGGTYTDTQYF.

CDR3 nucleotide sequence: TGTGCCAGCAGATTAGGGACTCAGGCTGATCAGCCCCAGCATTTT. It translates to CASRLGTQADQPQHF. The chain employs TRBV27 and TRBJ1-5; a possible D gene is TRBD1 (5 bases). The CDR3 extends over 15 amino acids. Germline CDR1 reads MNHEY; CDR2 reads SMNVEV (reference sequence). Between the trimmed V and J ends, which lost 6 bases and 5 bases, there was a span of 17 bases.

This clonotype appeared a few times. The genes are TRBV6-5 and TRBJ1-5; tentatively, D is TRBD1 (5 bases). Germline V gene sequence: CDR1 MNHEY, CDR2 SVGAGI. V was cut by 0 bases and J by 7 bases, with 16 bases left in between. The CDR3 covers 16 residues. The CDR3 nucleotides are TGTGCCAGCAGTTACTCGATGGAGGGTCGGGGCCAGCCCCAGCATTTT. It translates to CASSYSMEGRGQPQHF.

The chain links TRBV7-2 to TRBJ2-3, with TRBD2 as a possible D gene (7 bases). Deletions cut 7 bases from V and 5 bases from J, with 22 bases between. Germline CDR1 is SGHTA and CDR2 is FQGNSA. The CDR3 is made up of 16 amino acids. CDR3 sequence reads: CASNTRGGAGGDTQYF. The CDR3 nucleotides read TGTGCCAGCAATACTAGGGGGGGGGCCGGCGGAGATACGCAGTATTTT.

Many counts were recorded for this clonotype. The chain couples TRBV20-1 to TRBJ2-3; TRBD2 matches 7 bases. Per germline, CDR1 DFQATT and CDR2 SNEGSKA (reference sequence). The V segment lost 7 bases and the J segment 2 bases; nucleotides outside the gene matches: 12. The CDR3 extends over 15 amino acids. The DNA of the CDR3 is TGCAGTGTCGAATACGGCGGGAGTTTCACAGATACGCAGTATTTT. Residues: CSVEYGGSFTDTQYF.

This rearrangement joins TRBV7-9 to TRBJ2-7; D is perhaps TRBD1 (5 bases). There are 14 residues in the CDR3. CDR1 is SEHNR and CDR2 is FQNEAQ in the germline V gene (reference sequence). V was trimmed by 4 bases and J by 1 base, leaving 11 bases between them. The CDR3, as DNA: TGTGCCAGCAGCTCCAAGGGGCTATCCTACGAGCAGTACTTC. Translating gives CASSSKGLSYEQYF.

V and J are TRBV4-2 and TRBJ2-7, with D tentatively TRBD2 (7 bases). The CDR3 contains 18 residues. The germline CDR1 and CDR2 sequences are LGHNA and YNFKEQ. With 4 bases removed from V and 6 bases from J, the gap between germline ends came to 28 bases. This CDR3 is CASSPTGGSGGAGSEQYF. As DNA, the CDR3 is TGTGCCAGCAGCCCCACGGGGGGCTCGGGGGGCGCGGGGAGCGAGCAGTACTTC.

This clonotype was seen only a few times. The chain uses TRBV7-3 and TRBJ2-2; weak D call: TRBD1 (6 bases). The CDR3 has 16 residues. Trimming pared 2 bases from V and 7 bases from J, leaving 17 bases between. Germline CDR1 is SGHTA and CDR2 is FQGTGA. CDR3 sequence: CASSLGPRGSVGELFF. DNA for the CDR3: TGTGCCAGCAGCTTAGGGCCCAGGGGTTCGGTCGGGGAGCTGTTTTTT.

This clonotype was seen a few times. The V gene is TRBV20-1, the J gene TRBJ2-4; D gene unclear. Germline V gene sequence: CDR1 DFQATT, CDR2 SNEGSKA (reference sequence). The CDR3 contains 14 residues. V was trimmed by 3 bases and J by 2 bases, leaving 11 bases between them. CDR3 in DNA: TGCAGTGCTAGCCCTCCGACACCCAAAAACATTCAGTACTTC. Protein product: CSASPPTPKNIQYF.

The table lists this clonotype with a few counts. The CDR3 DNA is TGTGCCAGCCGGACAGGGCCGAGCTCCTACGAGCAGTACGTC. This codes for CASRTGPSSYEQYV. The J gene is TRBJ2-7, the V gene TRBV6-1, with 8 nucleotides matching TRBD1. Germline V CDR1 and CDR2: MNHNS, SASEGT. The V gene end was trimmed by 8 bases and the J gene end by 0 bases; junction bases not matched to a gene: 6. This CDR3 has 14 residues.

The chain carries TRBV7-3 and TRBJ2-3; 7 bases are a match to TRBD1. The CDR3 is 16 amino acids. Losses at the gene ends were 5 bases for V and 2 bases for J; bases not matched to a gene: 10. Germline CDR1 is SGHTA and CDR2 is FQGTGA. The CDR3 spells CASSPIGGTDTDTQYF. The CDR3 DNA follows: TGTGCCAGCAGCCCCATAGGTGGGACAGACACAGATACGCAGTATTTT. The full variable domain, in which reference TRBV7-3 and TRBJ2-3 provide the parts outside the CDR3, is GAGVSQTPSNKVTEKGKYVELRCDPISGHTALYWYRQSLGQGPEFLIYFQGTGAADDSGLPNDRFFAVRPEGSVSTLKIQRTERGDSAVYLCASSPIGGTDTDTQYFGPGTRLTVL.

The chain couples TRBV2 to TRBJ1-5, with TRBD1 matching over 7 bases. Germline V CDR1 and CDR2: SNHLY, FYNNEI. V lost 6 bases to trimming and J lost 9 bases; unmatched junction nucleotides: 5. CDR3 length: 12 residues. CDR3 sequence (DNA): TGTGCCAGCAGACCAGGGGGGAGGCCCCAGCATTTT. This gives the protein CASRPGGRPQHF.

This clonotype was seen more than once but under ten times. V usage is TRBV7-2 and J usage is TRBJ1-6, with TRBD1 matching 7 bases. The CDR3 is 14 residues long. V shed 3 bases, J shed 9 bases, and the junction held 5 bases outside the gene matches. Germline-derived CDR1 and CDR2 are SGHTA and FQGNSA. The CDR3 sequence is CASSFRQGGSPLHF. DNA for the CDR3: TGTGCCAGCAGCTTTCGACAGGGAGGTTCACCCCTCCACTTT.

The V gene is TRBV10-3, the J gene TRBJ2-5; D call uncertain. The CDR3 runs to 13 residues. V lost 6 bases, J lost 1 base, and 9 bases lay in between. CDR1 ENHRY and CDR2 SYGVKD come from the germline V gene. The CDR3 DNA follows: TGTGCCATCAGCCCCCAAGCCCAAGAGACCCAGTACTTC. Translation gives CAISPQAQETQYF.

This clonotype has a handful of counts. The J gene is TRBJ1-5, the V gene TRBV12-3 or TRBV12-4; a weak D match, TRBD1 (6 bases). The ends were cut back, 5 bases at V and 6 bases at J, with 17 bases in the middle. CDR3 size: 15 residues. This CDR3 is CASSRTGPTVQPQHF. As DNA, the CDR3 is TGTGCCAGCAGTAGAACAGGGCCCACGGTTCAGCCCCAGCATTTT.

The chain combines TRBV15 with TRBJ1-2; 7 bases match TRBD1. This CDR3 has 14 residues. V lost 0 bases, J lost 6 bases, and 4 bases stayed unmatched. The germline CDR1 and CDR2 sequences are LNHNV and YYDKDF (reference sequence). Written as DNA, the CDR3 is TGTGCCACCAGCAGAGAGAAAACAGGGGATGGCTACACCTTC. It yields the protein CATSREKTGDGYTF.

The chain carries TRBV28 and TRBJ2-7; D possibly corresponds to TRBD1 (6 bases). Trimming shortened V by 3 bases and J by 4 bases, and 13 bases separated the two germline ends. CDR1 is MDHEN, CDR2 SYDVKM, per germline. This CDR3 has 14 amino acids. CDR3 bases: TGTGCCAGCAGTTTGGGCAGGGGAATGTACGAGCAGTACGTC. The encoded protein is CASSLGRGMYEQYV.

The chain couples TRBV18 to TRBJ2-3; 10 bases map to TRBD1. J was trimmed by 3 bases and V by 3 bases; bases with no gene match: 6. Germline CDR1 reads KGHSH; CDR2 reads LQKENI. The CDR3 totals 16 residues. The CDR3 region has the DNA TGTGCCAGCTCACCTCGGACAGGGGGGGGAACAGATACGCAGTATTTT. Encoded protein: CASSPRTGGGTDTQYF.

This clonotype was picked up a small number of times. The gene calls are TRBV2 and TRBJ2-5; D gene uncertain. Trimming stripped 3 bases from V and 3 bases from J, with 11 bases between. This CDR3 is 14 amino acids long. Germline V gene sequence: CDR1 SNHLY, CDR2 FYNNEI. Here the CDR3 reads CASSERSFKETQYF. CDR3 bases: TGTGCCAGCAGTGAGAGGAGCTTTAAAGAGACCCAGTACTTC.

The chain uses TRBV19 and TRBJ2-1, with TRBD1 matching 7 bases. With 4 bases clipped from V and 6 bases from J, the junction kept 3 bases outside the gene matches. The CDR3 consists of 13 residues. The germline V gene encodes CDR1 LNHDA and CDR2 SQIVND (reference sequence). Here the CDR3 reads CASSKAGGNEQFF. The CDR3, as DNA: TGTGCCAGTAGTAAGGCAGGGGGCAATGAGCAGTTCTTC.

This chain connects TRBV6-5 to TRBJ2-6; D possibly uses TRBD1 or TRBD2 (5 bases each). Germline V gives CDR1 MNHEY, CDR2 SVGAGI. The CDR3 is 17 residues long. V gave up 3 bases and J gave up 0 bases, with 12 bases separating them. CDR3 sequence (DNA): TGTGCCAGCAGTTATCTTCAGGGAGCCTCTGGGGCCAACGTCCTGACTTTC. Translated: CASSYLQGASGANVLTF.

On this clonotype: An end of the junction does not agree with germline; a read error may underlie this. The chain has TRBV23-1 and TRBJ2-5; TRBD1 is a possible D gene (5 bases). TRBV23-1 is treated as an ORF (open reading frame) with a function not yet certain. This CDR3 has 15 amino acids. The CDR3 nucleotides are TGCGTCAGCTGGCAGCAGCAGGGCCAAGCAGAGACCCAGTACTTC. This sequence encodes CVSWQQQGQAETQYF.

Ten or more counts support this clonotype. The chain couples TRBV12-3 or TRBV12-4 to TRBJ2-3, with 7 bases fitting TRBD2. V lost 7 bases, J lost 8 bases, and 12 bases stayed unmatched. CDR3 size: 14 residues. The CDR3 DNA reads TGTGCCAGCACCCTAGCGGCCTTTCCCGTTACGCAGTATTTT. This gives the protein CASTLAAFPVTQYF.

This chain joins TRBV27 and TRBJ1-1; D not certain. V was clipped by 5 bases and J by 1 base, with 8 bases between them. The V gene's germline CDR1 is MNHEY and CDR2 SMNVEV (reference sequence). CDR3 length: 13 residues. CDR3 DNA sequence: TGTGCCAGCAGTACCGGGAAGAACACTGAAGCTTTCTTT. This gives the protein CASSTGKNTEAFF.

This clonotype was picked up a small number of times. The V call is TRBV11-2, the J call TRBJ2-1; D gene ambiguous. Trimming took off 3 bases at V and 11 bases at J, with 8 bases between the two ends. The CDR3 has 11 residues. Germline loops: CDR1 SGHAT, CDR2 FQNNGV. CDR3 in DNA: TGTGCCAGCAGCTTCGGGCCGAAGCAGTTCTTC. This sequence encodes CASSFGPKQFF. The whole variable domain, remainder taken from reference TRBV11-2 and TRBJ2-1, is EAGVAQSPRYKIIEKRQSVAFWCNPISGHATLYWYQQILGQGPKLLIQFQNNGVVDDSQLPKDRFSAERLKGVDSTLKIQPAKLEDSAVYLCASSFGPKQFFGPGTRLTVL.

In nucleotides, the CDR3 is TGCAGTGCTGGGGGCGGCTGGCAGTACACTGAAGCTTTCTTT. Its protein product is CSAGGGWQYTEAFF. The V and J genes are TRBV20-1 and TRBJ1-1, with TRBD1 as a possible D gene (6 bases). Germline lookup yields CDR1 DFQATT and CDR2 SNEGSKA (reference sequence). The CDR3 spans 14 residues. Trimming removed 5 bases from V and 3 bases from J, with 16 bases in between.

In its sample, this clonotype was seen a few times. CDR3 region: CASSRDRGYSGANVLTF. The CDR3 coding sequence is TGTGCCAGCTCTCGGGACAGGGGCTACTCTGGGGCCAACGTCCTGACTTTC. This chain links TRBV18 with TRBJ2-6, with TRBD1 identical over 10 bases. Germline trimming cut 6 bases from V and 0 bases from J; bases unmatched to any gene: 5. This CDR3 is 17 amino acids long. Per germline, CDR1 KGHSH and CDR2 LQKENI.